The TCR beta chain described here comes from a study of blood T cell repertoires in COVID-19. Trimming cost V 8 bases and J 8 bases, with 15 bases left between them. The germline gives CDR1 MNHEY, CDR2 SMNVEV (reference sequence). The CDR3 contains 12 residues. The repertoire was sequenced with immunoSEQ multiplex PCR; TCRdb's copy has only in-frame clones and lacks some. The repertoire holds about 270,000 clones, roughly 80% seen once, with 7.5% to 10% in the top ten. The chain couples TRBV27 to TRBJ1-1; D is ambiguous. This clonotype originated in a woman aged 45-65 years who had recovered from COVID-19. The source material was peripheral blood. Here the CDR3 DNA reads TGTGCCAGCCGCGGACGGGGATCCGAAGCTTTCTTT. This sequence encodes CASRGRGSEAFF.